A single sample gave rise to the 16 T cell receptor beta chains below, sequenced in a study of post-analysis software for immune sequencing data. Study-wide findings and caveats: About 5 TRBV segments appeared more often in patients than in controls, and TRBV5-6, TRBV5-1 and TRBV20-1 were among these.

Unique molecular identifiers featured in each of the TCR beta cDNA libraries. TCRdb recomputed calls from the PCR reads with MiXCR, one row per CDR3 protein. There are hundreds of thousands of distinct CDR3 sequences in the sample; about 57% occur only once, and roughly 4.4% lies in the top ten. No antigen is known for these receptors. The sequenced sample was blood. Receptors originate from a girl aged 10 to 17 with multiple sclerosis.

At least ten counts were recorded for this clonotype. V gene TRBV6-5 combines with J gene TRBJ1-2; D is undetermined. V gave up 7 bases and J gave up 1 base, with 13 bases separating them. This CDR3 has 14 amino acids. Germline assignment: CDR1 MNHEY and CDR2 SVGAGI. The CDR3 here is CASIPSADNYGYTF. The CDR3 DNA reads TGTGCCAGCATACCTTCGGCGGATAACTATGGCTACACCTTC.

The chain has TRBV7-2 and TRBJ2-7; D not resolved. Trimming left V 5 bases short and J 10 bases short, with 21 bases between. Germline CDR1 and CDR2: SGHTA and FQGNSA. The CDR3 extends over 14 amino acids. The CDR3 loop reads CASSLKLLGLGQYF. The CDR3 coding sequence is TGTGCCAGCAGCCTAAAGTTATTGGGCTTGGGCCAGTACTTC.

This clonotype was seen ten or more times. The V call is TRBV7-7, the J call TRBJ1-2; D might be TRBD1 (5 bases). The CDR3 runs 13 residues. CDR1 and CDR2 from the germline V gene are SSHAT and FNYEAQ (reference sequence). Between the trimmed V and J ends, which lost 11 bases and 2 bases, there was a span of 15 bases. CDR3 nucleotides: TGTGCCGTATGGGACCGATTAAACTATGGCTACACCTTC. Its protein is CAVWDRLNYGYTF.

The rearrangement links TRBV27 to TRBJ2-1, with a possible D match to TRBD2 (6 bases). V gave up 5 bases and J gave up 9 bases, with 17 bases separating them. In germline, CDR1 is MNHEY, CDR2 SMNVEV (reference sequence). The CDR3 runs to 14 residues. The CDR3 bases are TGTGCCAGCAGTGATCTCAGACTAGATGCTGAGCAGTTCTTC. This translates into CASSDLRLDAEQFF.

The V call is TRBV6-5, the J call TRBJ2-3; 8 bases agree with TRBD2. The trim removed 2 bases at V and 4 bases at J, leaving 5 bases unmatched. The CDR3 loop spans 15 amino acids. CDR1 and CDR2 from the germline V gene are MNHEY and SVGAGI. CDR3 sequence reads: CASSYDAGGADTQYF. The CDR3, as DNA: TGTGCCAGCAGTTACGATGCGGGGGGTGCAGATACGCAGTATTTT.

This chain links TRBV10-3 with TRBJ1-3, with a possible D match to TRBD1 (6 bases). The germline V gene has CDR1 ENHRY and CDR2 SYGVKD. Trimming removed 11 bases from V and 3 bases from J, with 20 bases in between. CDR3 size: 15 residues. CDR3 region: CAHSRSGASGNTIYF. The CDR3, as DNA: TGTGCCCACTCCCGATCAGGGGCTAGTGGAAACACCATATATTTT.

This clonotype was detected only a few times. The rearrangement uses TRBV20-1 and TRBJ2-5; 12 bases fit TRBD2. Germline V lookup: CDR1 DFQATT, CDR2 SNEGSKA (reference sequence). The CDR3 contains 13 residues. V was clipped by 6 bases and J by 5 bases; unmatched bases: 4. DNA of the CDR3: TGCAGTGCCCCTAGCGGGGGGGCGGAGACCCAGTACTTC. This encodes CSAPSGGAETQYF.

The chain links TRBV5-1 to TRBJ2-5; 7 bases map to TRBD2. Germline trimming cut 4 bases from V and 5 bases from J; bases unmatched to any gene: 14. Germline V gene data show CDR1 as SGHRS and CDR2 as YFSETQ. CDR3 length: 16 amino acids. CDR3 in DNA: TGCGCCAGCAGCCCCGGTCCAGCGGGGCGGCAGGAGACCCAGTACTTC. Translated, it gives CASSPGPAGRQETQYF.

This chain links TRBV24-1 with TRBJ2-1, with 8 bases aligning to TRBD1. Trimming at V came to 4 bases and at J to 9 bases, leaving 13 bases not matched to a gene. Germline V gene lookup returns CDR1 KGHDR and CDR2 SFDVKD. This CDR3 spans 16 amino acids. In DNA form, the CDR3 reads TGTGCCACCAGTGACCCGGGACAGGAGGCGCGAGGTGAGCAGTTCTTC. This sequence encodes CATSDPGQEARGEQFF.

CDR3 DNA: TGCAGTGCCCCAGAGGGAGAGAGGGGAGAGACCCAGTACTTC. This gives the protein CSAPEGERGETQYF. This chain connects TRBV20-1 to TRBJ2-5, with D perhaps TRBD1 or TRBD2 (5 bases each). Germline CDR1 DFQATT, CDR2 SNEGSKA (reference sequence). V was pared by 6 bases and J by 4 bases, with 18 bases between. This CDR3 is built from 14 residues.

This clonotype was counted between two and nine times. This rearrangement joins TRBV9 to TRBJ1-6; no reliable D call. Germline V gene data show CDR1 as SGDLS and CDR2 as YYNGEE. The CDR3 length is 14 residues. V gave up 3 bases and J gave up 7 bases, with 11 bases separating them. The CDR3 protein is CASSGDSTNSPLHF. CDR3 nucleotides: TGTGCCAGCAGCGGAGACTCAACCAATTCACCCCTCCACTTT.

The chain combines TRBV12-3 or TRBV12-4 with TRBJ2-4; D is undetermined. V was shortened by 5 bases and J by 5 bases, with 10 bases between the two germline ends. The CDR3 totals 13 residues. CDR3 sequence (DNA): TGTGCCAGCAGTGTCGGTGACGAAAACATTCAGTACTTC. This sequence encodes CASSVGDENIQYF.

This clonotype was observed a single time. This chain links TRBV20-1 with TRBJ2-7; D is undetermined. The DNA end is a closer match to TRBJ2-4, so the J assignment may be wrong. Germline V lookup: CDR1 DFQATT, CDR2 SNEGSKA (reference sequence). This CDR3 has 15 residues. The CDR3 DNA follows: TGCAGTGCTAGAGGCGGTGGGATAGCCAAAAACATTCAGTACTTC. This translates into CSARGGGIAKNIQYF.

In its sample, this clonotype was seen a few times. The chain has TRBV5-1 and TRBJ2-1; TRBD1 or TRBD2 may be the D gene (5 bases each). Germline CDR1 SGHRS, CDR2 YFSETQ. The V end lost 4 bases, the J end lost 7 bases, and 18 bases lay between the germline ends. This CDR3 contains 15 residues. CDR3 sequence: CASSIRDGGWNEQFF. The CDR3 region has the DNA TGCGCCAGCAGCATCCGGGATGGGGGTTGGAATGAGCAGTTCTTC.

The gene calls are TRBV19 and TRBJ2-4; D unresolved. This CDR3 has 14 amino acids. Germline lookup yields CDR1 LNHDA and CDR2 SQIVND (reference sequence). V was pared by 3 bases and J by 0 bases, with 6 bases between. This chain's CDR3 is CASSMTLAKNIQYF. CDR3 nucleotide sequence: TGTGCCAGTAGTATGACCTTAGCCAAAAACATTCAGTACTTC.

There are a few counts of this clonotype. CDR3 DNA: TGCAGTGCCGCTGACAGGGGGCGCTTAGGATCACCCCTCCACTTT. It codes for CSAADRGRLGSPLHF. The chain couples TRBV20-1 to TRBJ1-6, with 10 bases matching TRBD1. Unmatched junction bases numbered 12, after V lost 6 bases and J lost 10 bases. Germline assignment: CDR1 DFQATT and CDR2 SNEGSKA (reference sequence). This CDR3 is 15 amino acids long.